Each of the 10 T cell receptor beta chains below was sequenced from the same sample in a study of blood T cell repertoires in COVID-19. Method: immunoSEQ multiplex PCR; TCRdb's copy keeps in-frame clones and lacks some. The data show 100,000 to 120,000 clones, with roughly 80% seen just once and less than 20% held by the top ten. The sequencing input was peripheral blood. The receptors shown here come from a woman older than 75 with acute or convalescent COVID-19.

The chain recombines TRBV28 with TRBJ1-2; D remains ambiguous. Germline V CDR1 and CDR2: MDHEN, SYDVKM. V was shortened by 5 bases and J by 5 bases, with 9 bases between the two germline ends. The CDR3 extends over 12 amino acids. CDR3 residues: CASSAPLYGYTF. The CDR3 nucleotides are TGTGCCAGCAGTGCTCCGCTATATGGCTACACCTTC.

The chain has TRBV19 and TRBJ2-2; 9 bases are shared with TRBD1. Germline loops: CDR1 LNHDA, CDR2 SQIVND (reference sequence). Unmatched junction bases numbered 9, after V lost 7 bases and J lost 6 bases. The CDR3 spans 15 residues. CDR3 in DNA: TGTGCCAGTAAAACAGGGGGCCGCGGGGCCGGGGAGCTGTTTTTT. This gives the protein CASKTGGRGAGELFF.

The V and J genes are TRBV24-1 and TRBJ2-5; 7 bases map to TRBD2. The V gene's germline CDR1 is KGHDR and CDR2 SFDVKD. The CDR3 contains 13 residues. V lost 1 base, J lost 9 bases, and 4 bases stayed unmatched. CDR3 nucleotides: TGTGCCACCAGTGATTTCTGGGGGGGGGCCCAGTACTTC. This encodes CATSDFWGGAQYF.

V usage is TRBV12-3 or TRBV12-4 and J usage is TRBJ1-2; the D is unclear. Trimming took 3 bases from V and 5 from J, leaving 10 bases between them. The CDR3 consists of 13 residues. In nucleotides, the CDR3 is TGTGCCAGCAGTTTCGGTCGGAGTTATGGCTACACCTTC. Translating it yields CASSFGRSYGYTF.

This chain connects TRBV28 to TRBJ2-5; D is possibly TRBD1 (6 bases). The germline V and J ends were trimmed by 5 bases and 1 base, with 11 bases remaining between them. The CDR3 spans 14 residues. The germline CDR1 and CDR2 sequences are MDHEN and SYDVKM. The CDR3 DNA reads TGTGCCAGCAGTGTTACAGGGCCCCAAGAGACCCAGTACTTC. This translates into CASSVTGPQETQYF.

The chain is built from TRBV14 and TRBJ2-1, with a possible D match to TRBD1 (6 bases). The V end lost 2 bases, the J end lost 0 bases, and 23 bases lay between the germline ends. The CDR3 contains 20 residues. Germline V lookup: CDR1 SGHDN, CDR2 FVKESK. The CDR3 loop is CASSQPRTAFTQSSYNEQFF. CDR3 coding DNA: TGTGCCAGCAGCCAACCGAGGACAGCTTTTACCCAGAGCTCCTACAATGAGCAGTTCTTC.

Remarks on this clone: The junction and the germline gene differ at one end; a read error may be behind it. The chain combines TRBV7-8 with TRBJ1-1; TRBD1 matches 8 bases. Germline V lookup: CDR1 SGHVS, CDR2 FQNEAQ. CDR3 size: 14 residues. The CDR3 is CASSLVAQDRGPAW. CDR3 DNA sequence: TGTGCCAGCAGCTTAGTAGCGCAAGACAGGGGCCCGGCATGG.

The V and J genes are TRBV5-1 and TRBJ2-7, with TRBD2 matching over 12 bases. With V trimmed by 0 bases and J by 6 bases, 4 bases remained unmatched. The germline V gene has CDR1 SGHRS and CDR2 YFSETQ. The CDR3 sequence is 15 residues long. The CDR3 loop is CASSLGLAGETEQYF. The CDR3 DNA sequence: TGCGCCAGCAGCTTGGGACTAGCGGGAGAAACCGAGCAGTACTTC.

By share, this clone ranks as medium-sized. The CDR3 DNA reads TGTGCCAGCAGTTTATCGTCGGCTAGCGGGAGTTCGTATTTT. It translates to CASSLSSASGSSYF. The chain uses TRBV28 and TRBJ2-3; 10 bases align to TRBD2. V shed 1 base and J 14 bases; nucleotides not matched to a gene: 9. The CDR3 runs to 14 residues. Germline CDR1 MDHEN, CDR2 SYDVKM. The full variable domain, rest sourced from reference TRBV28 and TRBJ2-3, is DVKVTQSSRYLVKRTGEKVFLECVQDMDHENMFWYRQDPGLGLRLIYFSYDVKMKEKGDIPEGYSVSREKKERFSLILESASTNQTSMYLCASSLSSASGSSYFGPGTRLTVL.

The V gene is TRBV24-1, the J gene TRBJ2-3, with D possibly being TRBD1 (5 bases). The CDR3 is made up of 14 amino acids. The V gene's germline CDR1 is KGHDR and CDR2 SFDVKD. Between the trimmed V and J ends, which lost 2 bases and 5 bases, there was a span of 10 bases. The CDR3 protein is CATSDYRKIDTQYF. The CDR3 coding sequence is TGTGCCACCAGTGATTACAGGAAAATAGATACGCAGTATTTT.